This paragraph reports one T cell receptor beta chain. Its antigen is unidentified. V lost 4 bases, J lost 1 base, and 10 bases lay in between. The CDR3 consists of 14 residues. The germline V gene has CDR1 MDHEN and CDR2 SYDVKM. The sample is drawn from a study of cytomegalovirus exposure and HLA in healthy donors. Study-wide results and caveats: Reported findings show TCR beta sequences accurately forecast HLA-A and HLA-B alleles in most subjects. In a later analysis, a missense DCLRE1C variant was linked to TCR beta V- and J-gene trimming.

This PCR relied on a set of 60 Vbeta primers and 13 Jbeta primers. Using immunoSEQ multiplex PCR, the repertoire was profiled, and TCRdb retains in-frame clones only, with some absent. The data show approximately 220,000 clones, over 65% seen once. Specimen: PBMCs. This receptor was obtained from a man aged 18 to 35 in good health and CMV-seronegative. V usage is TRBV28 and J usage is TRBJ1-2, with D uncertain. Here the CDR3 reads CASSSTELNYGYTF. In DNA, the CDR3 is TGTGCCAGCAGTTCAACAGAACTTAACTATGGCTACACCTTC.